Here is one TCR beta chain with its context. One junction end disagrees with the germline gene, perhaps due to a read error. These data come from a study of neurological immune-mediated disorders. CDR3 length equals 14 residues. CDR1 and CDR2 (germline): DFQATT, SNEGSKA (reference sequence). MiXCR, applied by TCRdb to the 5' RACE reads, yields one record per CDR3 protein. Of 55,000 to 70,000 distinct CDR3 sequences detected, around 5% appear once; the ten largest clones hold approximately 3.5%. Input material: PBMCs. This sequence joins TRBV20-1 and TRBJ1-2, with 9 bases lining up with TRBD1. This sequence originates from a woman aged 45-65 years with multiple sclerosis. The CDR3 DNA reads TGCGGTGCCCCGGGACAGGGTGTTACGGATGGCTACACCTTC. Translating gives CGAPGQGVTDGYTF.